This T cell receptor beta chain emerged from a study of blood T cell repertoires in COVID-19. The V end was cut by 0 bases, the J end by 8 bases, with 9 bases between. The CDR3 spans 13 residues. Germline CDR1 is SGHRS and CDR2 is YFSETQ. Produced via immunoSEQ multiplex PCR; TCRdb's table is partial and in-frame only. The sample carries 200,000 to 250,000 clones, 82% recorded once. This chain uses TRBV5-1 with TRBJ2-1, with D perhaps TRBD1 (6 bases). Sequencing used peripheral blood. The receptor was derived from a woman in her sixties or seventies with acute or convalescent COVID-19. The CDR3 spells CASSLGRGDEQFF. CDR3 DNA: TGCGCCAGCAGCTTGGGCAGGGGAGATGAGCAGTTCTTC.